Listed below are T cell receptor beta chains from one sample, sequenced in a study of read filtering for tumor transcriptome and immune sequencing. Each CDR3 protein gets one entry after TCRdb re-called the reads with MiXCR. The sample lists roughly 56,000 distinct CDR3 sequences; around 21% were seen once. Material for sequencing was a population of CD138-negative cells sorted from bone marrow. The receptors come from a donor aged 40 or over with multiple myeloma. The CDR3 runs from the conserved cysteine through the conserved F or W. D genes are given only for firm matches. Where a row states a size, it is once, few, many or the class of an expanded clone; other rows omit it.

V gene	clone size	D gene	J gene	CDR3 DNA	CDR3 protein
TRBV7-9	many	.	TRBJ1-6	TGTGCCAGCAGCTTATGGCCTTCGGATTCACCCCTCCACTTT	CASSLWPSDSPLHF
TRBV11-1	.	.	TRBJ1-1	TGTGCCAGCAGCTTATTAAAGAACACTGAAGCTTTCTTT	CASSLLKNTEAFF
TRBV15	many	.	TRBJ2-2	TGTGCCACCAGCAACTTGGGAATAAACACCGGGGAGCTGTTTTTT	CATSNLGINTGELFF
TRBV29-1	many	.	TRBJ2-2	TGCGGCGTTGGGGCGGGACAAATGAACACCGGGGAGCTGTTTTTT	CGVGAGQMNTGELFF
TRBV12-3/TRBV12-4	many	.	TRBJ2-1	TGTGCCAGCAGTCGATCAGTGGGATCTGTTCATGAGCAGTTCTTC	CASSRSVGSVHEQFF
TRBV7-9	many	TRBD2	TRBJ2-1	TGTGCCAGCAAACCGACGGGGGGGAGTTACAATGAGCAGTTCTTC	CASKPTGGSYNEQFF
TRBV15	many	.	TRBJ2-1	TGTGCCACGAGGTTCCAAAGGACGGGCAATGAGCAGTTCTTC	CATRFQRTGNEQFF
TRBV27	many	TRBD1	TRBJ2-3	TGTGCCAGCAGTCTCAGACAGGGGACAGATACGCAGTATTTT	CASSLRQGTDTQYF
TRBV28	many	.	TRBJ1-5	TGTGCCAGCAGTTTATCGTCCGTCGGCCAGCCCCAGCATTTT	CASSLSSVGQPQHF
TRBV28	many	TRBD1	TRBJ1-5	TGTGCCAGCAGCAGGGACAGGGATGATCAGCCCCAGCATTTT	CASSRDRDDQPQHF
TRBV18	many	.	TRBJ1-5	TGTGCCAGCTCACTCGGTTTTTATGAGAATCAGCCCCAGCATTTT	CASSLGFYENQPQHF
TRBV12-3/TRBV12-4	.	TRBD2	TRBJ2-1	TGTGCCGGCAGTTCCCAGGCCAGCGGGAGAGACAATGAGCAGTTCTTC	CAGSSQASGRDNEQFF
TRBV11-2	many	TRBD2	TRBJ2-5	TGTGCCAGCAGCAGAGCGAACGGACTAGCGGGGATAGAGACCCAGTACTTC	CASSRANGLAGIETQYF
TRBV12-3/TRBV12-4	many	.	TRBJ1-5	TGTGCCAGCAGTCGGACGGAGGGACAGCCCCAGCATTTT	CASSRTEGQPQHF
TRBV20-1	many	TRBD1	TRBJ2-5	TGCAGTGCTAGACCCTTGCTTTTTGGACAGGGGAAAGAGACCCAGTACTTC	CSARPLLFGQGKETQYF
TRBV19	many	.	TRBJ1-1	TGTGCCAGTAATGCCCCAGGGACGGCCACTGAAGCTTTCTTT	CASNAPGTATEAFF
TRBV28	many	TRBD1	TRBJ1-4	TGTGCCAGCAGTACGCTCGGGACAGGGGATGAAAAACTGTTTTTT	CASSTLGTGDEKLFF
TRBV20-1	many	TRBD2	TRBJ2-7	TGCAGTGCTACGGGGGGGATGGCTGGCTACGAGCAGTACTTC	CSATGGMAGYEQYF
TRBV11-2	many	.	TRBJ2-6	TGTGCCAGCAGCGGCAGGTCCAGCTCTGGGGCCAACGTCCTGACTTTC	CASSGRSSSGANVLTF
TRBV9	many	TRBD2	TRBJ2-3	TGTGCCAGCAGCGCCAGACTAGCGGATACGCAGTATTTT	CASSARLADTQYF
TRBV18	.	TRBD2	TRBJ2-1	TGTGCCAGCTCACCAATAGCGGGAGGCCTGAATGAGCAGTTCTTC	CASSPIAGGLNEQFF
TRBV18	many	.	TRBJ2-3	TGTGCCAGCTCACCCCGACCCGAGGATACGCAGTATTTT	CASSPRPEDTQYF
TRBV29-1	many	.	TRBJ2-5	TGCAGCGTTGTCGGTCTGGGGCTCCCTGAGACCCAGTACTTC	CSVVGLGLPETQYF
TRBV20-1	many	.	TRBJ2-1	TGCAGTGCTAGAGATATGGGAGGACTACTGAGCTCCTACAATGAGCAGTTCTTC	CSARDMGGLLSSYNEQFF
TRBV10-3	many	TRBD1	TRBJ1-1	TGTGCCATCAGAGAGGGACAGGGCCTGGCTGCTGAAGCTTTCTTT	CAIREGQGLAAEAFF
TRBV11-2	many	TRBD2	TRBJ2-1	TGTGCCAGCAGCAAGGGACTAGCGGGTGGGGGTTATGAGCAGTTCTTC	CASSKGLAGGGYEQFF
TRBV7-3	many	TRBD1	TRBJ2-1	TGTGCCAGCAGCTTTCTCGCAATAGATTCCGGGACAGGGATCCTCAAGCAGTTCTTC	CASSFLAIDSGTGILKQFF
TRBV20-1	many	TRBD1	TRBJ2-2	TGCAGTGCTCGACAGGGTTCGAACACCGGGGAGCTGTTTTTT	CSARQGSNTGELFF
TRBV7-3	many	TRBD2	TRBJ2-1	TGTGCCAGCAGCTCAACCGGGGGGAGTTGGAATGAGCAGTTCTTC	CASSSTGGSWNEQFF
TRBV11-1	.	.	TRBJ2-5	TGTGCTAGCAGCACTGGCACCTACCAAGAGACCCAGTACTTC	CASSTGTYQETQYF
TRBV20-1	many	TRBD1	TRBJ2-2	TGCAGTGCTAGAGATATCCAGGGGGCAACCGGGGAGCTGTTTTTT	CSARDIQGATGELFF
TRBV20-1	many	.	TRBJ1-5	TGCAGTGCTAGATCGGCTATACCTCAGCCCCAGCATTTT	CSARSAIPQPQHF
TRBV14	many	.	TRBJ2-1	TGTGCCAACAGCCAAGCGGGCCTCTACAATGAGCAGTTCTTC	CANSQAGLYNEQFF
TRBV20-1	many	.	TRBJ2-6	TGCAGTGCCCCTTCTGGGGCCAACGTCCTGACTTTC	CSAPSGANVLTF
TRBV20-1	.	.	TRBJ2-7	TGCAGTGCCAGCCCCGGGGGAAACGAGCAGTACTTC	CSASPGGNEQYF
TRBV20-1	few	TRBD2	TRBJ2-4	TGCAGTGCTATGATCTCGGGGGGGTTAGCCAAAAACATTCAGTACTTC	CSAMISGGLAKNIQYF
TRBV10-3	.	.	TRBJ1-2	TGTGCCATCAGCGCGGACAGTAACTATGGCTACACCTTC	CAISADSNYGYTF
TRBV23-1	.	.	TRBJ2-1	TGCGCCAGCAGTCAGAAGGGGTGCTGGTTCTACAATGAGCAGTTCTTC	CASSQKGCWFYNEQFF
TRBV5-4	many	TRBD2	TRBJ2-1	TGTGCCAGCAGCAGAAGCGGGACTAGCGGAAGCGATGAGCAGTTCTTC	CASSRSGTSGSDEQFF
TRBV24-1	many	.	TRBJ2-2	TGTGCCACCAGTGTTCGGGGAAACACCGGGGAGCTGTTTTTT	CATSVRGNTGELFF
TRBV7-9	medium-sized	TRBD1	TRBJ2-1	TGTGCCAGCAGCAATAAGGGGGCCCAAGGCAATGAGCAGTTCTTC	CASSNKGAQGNEQFF
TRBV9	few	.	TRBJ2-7	TGTGCCAGCAGCGTAGAGGGGGACGGCTCCTACGAGCAGTACTTC	CASSVEGDGSYEQYF
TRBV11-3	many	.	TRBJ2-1	TGTGCCAGCAGCTTAATCGTCCTCGAGCCGGGGGAGCAGTTCTTC	CASSLIVLEPGEQFF
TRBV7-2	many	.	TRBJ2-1	TGTGCCAGCAGCTTGACCCTCAATAGCTACAATGAGCAGTTCTTC	CASSLTLNSYNEQFF
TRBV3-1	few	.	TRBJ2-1	TGTGCCAGCAGCCAAGTTACTGGGGTCCGCGAGCAGTTCTTC	CASSQVTGVREQFF
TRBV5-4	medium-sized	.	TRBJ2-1	TGTGCCAGCAGCTTGGAACCCCAGAGGCCCAATGAGCAGTTCTTC	CASSLEPQRPNEQFF